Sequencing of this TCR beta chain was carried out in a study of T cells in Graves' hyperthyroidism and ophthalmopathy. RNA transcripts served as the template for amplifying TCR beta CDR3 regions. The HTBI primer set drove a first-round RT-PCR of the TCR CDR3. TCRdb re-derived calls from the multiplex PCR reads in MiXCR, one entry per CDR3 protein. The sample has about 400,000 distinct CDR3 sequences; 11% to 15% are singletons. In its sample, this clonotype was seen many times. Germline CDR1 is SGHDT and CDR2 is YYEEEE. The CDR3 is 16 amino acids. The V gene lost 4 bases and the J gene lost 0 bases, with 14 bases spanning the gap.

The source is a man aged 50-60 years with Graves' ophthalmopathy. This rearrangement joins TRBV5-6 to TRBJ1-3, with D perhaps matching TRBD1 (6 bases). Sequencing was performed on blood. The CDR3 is CASSLYWTASGNTIYF. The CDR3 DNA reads TGTGCCAGCAGCCTATACTGGACAGCCTCTGGAAACACCATATATTTT.